Listed below are T cell receptor beta chains from one sample, sequenced in a study of cytomegalovirus exposure and HLA in healthy donors. The method was immunoSEQ multiplex PCR; TCRdb's version includes in-frame clones alone and lacks a portion of them. The table lists approximately 170,000 clones, 84% of them singletons. Sequencing was carried out using PBMCs. The receptors derive from a man in his thirties or forties in good health and CMV-seropositive. Each CDR3 is given with its conserved first and last residue. D genes are given only for firm matches. Only part of the rows carry a size: once, few, many, or a class if the clone is expanded.

>NA|NA|TRBV11-2|TRBJ1-1
TGTGCCAGCAGCTTCAATGCGGACACTGAAGCTTTCTTT
CASSFNADTEAFF
>TRBD1|NA|TRBV6-1|TRBJ1-2
TGTGCCAGCAGCTTGGACAGGGGGCGAGGCTACACCTTC
CASSLDRGRGYTF
>NA|NA|TRBV28|TRBJ1-5
TGTGCCAGCAGTTTAGGAGGGTCCCAACGGGGACATCAGCCCCAGCATTTT
CASSLGGSQRGHQPQHF
>TRBD2|NA|TRBV5-8|TRBJ2-5
TGTGCCAGCAGCTTGGGTGAGGCGGGGGGAGAGACCCAGTACTTC
CASSLGEAGGETQYF
>NA|NA|TRBV7-2|TRBJ1-6
TGTGCCAGCACCAGCTTGGGAGGTTCACCCCTCCACTTT
CASTSLGGSPLHF
>NA|NA|TRBV2|TRBJ1-4
TGTGCCAGCAGACAGGGCGGTGAAAAACTGTTTTTT
CASRQGGEKLFF
>TRBD2|few|TRBV7-9|TRBJ2-3
TGTGCCAGCAGCTTGAAGGGGACTAGCGGGGGCACAGATACGCAGTATTTT
CASSLKGTSGGTDTQYF
>NA|NA|TRBV6-4|TRBJ2-3
TGTGCCAGCAGTGATGGGGCAGGGGGCACAGATACGCAGTATTTT
CASSDGAGGTDTQYF
>NA|NA|TRBV7-9|TRBJ2-7
TGTGCCAGCAGCTACGACAGGAATCGTGCCGAGCAGTACTTC
CASSYDRNRAEQYF
>TRBD1|NA|TRBV28|TRBJ1-2
TGTGCCAGCAGTCTACAGGGGCGAGGGTGGTACACCTTC
CASSLQGRGWYTF
>TRBD1|NA|TRBV5-4|TRBJ1-1
TGTGCCAGCAGCCTTCCCGGACAGGGGGCTTTCTTT
CASSLPGQGAFF
>NA|NA|TRBV6-1|TRBJ2-7
TGTGCCAGCAGTGAGGAGGGTTGGGGTGAGCAGTACTTC
CASSEEGWGEQYF
>NA|NA|TRBV18|TRBJ2-7
TGTGCCAGCTCACCCTTTCGGGGGACCGAAGCCTACGAGCAGTACTTC
CASSPFRGTEAYEQYF
>TRBD1|NA|TRBV19|TRBJ2-3
TGTGCCAGTAGTATCGGATCTTGGGGACAGGGGTACAATACGCAGTATTTT
CASSIGSWGQGYNTQYF
>NA|few|TRBV19|TRBJ1-2
TGTGCCAGTAGTGGAATCGACAGGCTGGGCTATGGCTACACCTTC
CASSGIDRLGYGYTF
>TRBD1|NA|TRBV27|TRBJ1-1
TGTGCCAGCAGTTTATCAGGGACAGGCGGAGACCTGAACACTGAAGCTTTCTTT
CASSLSGTGGDLNTEAFF
>NA|NA|TRBV6-1|TRBJ2-7
TGTGCCAGCAGTGAGCACAGGTCCTACGAGCAGTACTTC
CASSEHRSYEQYF
>NA|NA|TRBV11-3|TRBJ2-3
TGTGCCAGCGCATCACGGGGCACAGATACGCAGTATTTT
CASASRGTDTQYF
>TRBD1|NA|TRBV30|TRBJ1-2
TGTGCCTGGACCATTTCTCCGGGACAGGGTCCTAACTATGGCTACACCTTC
CAWTISPGQGPNYGYTF
>NA|once|TRBV7-9|TRBJ1-4
TGTGCCAGCAGCAACGAGACAAAAACCCACGTCTATGAAAAACTGTTTTTT
CASSNETKTHVYEKLFF
>TRBD1|NA|TRBV7-3|TRBJ2-6
TGTGCCAGCATCGAGACCCGGGACAGGGGGCCCACTGGGGCCAACGTCCTGACTTTC
CASIETRDRGPTGANVLTF
>NA|NA|TRBV10-3|TRBJ1-4
TGTGCCATCAGTGGGGGCGGTAATGAAAAACTGTTTTTT
CAISGGGNEKLFF
>NA|NA|TRBV5-1|TRBJ2-2
TGCGCCAGCAGCTTGGTTCCATCCGGGGAGCTGTTTTTT
CASSLVPSGELFF
>TRBD2|NA|TRBV2|TRBJ2-7
TGTGCCAGCCTCCGGACTAGCGCCTCCTACGAGCAGTACTTC
CASLRTSASYEQYF
>NA|NA|TRBV10-3|TRBJ1-1
TGTGCCATCGGTGGGGCTGGCACTGAAGCTTTCTTT
CAIGGAGTEAFF
>TRBD1|NA|TRBV28|TRBJ2-5
TGTGCCAGCAGTCCGTCGACAGGGAAAAAAAGAAAAGAGACCCAGTACTTC
CASSPSTGKKRKETQYF
>TRBD1|NA|TRBV10-3|TRBJ2-3
TGTGCCATCAGGGATGGACAGGGTGCAGATACGCAGTATTTT
CAIRDGQGADTQYF
>NA|NA|TRBV6-5|TRBJ2-7
TGTGCCAGCAGTTACTCGATGGGGGGCGAGCAGTACTTC
CASSYSMGGEQYF
>NA|NA|TRBV7-9|TRBJ2-2
TGTGCCAGCAGCTTACGGGCGAACACCGGGGAGCTGTTTTTT
CASSLRANTGELFF
>TRBD1|NA|TRBV5-1|TRBJ2-7
TGCGCCAGCACAGACAGGGATGGCTACGAGCAGTACTTC
CASTDRDGYEQYF
>NA|NA|TRBV7-3|TRBJ2-5
TGTGCCAGCAGTTTCACAGGGTGGGGACAAGAGACCCAGTACTTC
CASSFTGWGQETQYF